Following are 2 T cell receptor beta chains from one sample sequenced in a study of long-term antiretroviral therapy in people with HIV. The run of the v3.0 immunoSEQ assay was at survey level. The protocol was immunoSEQ multiplex PCR, while the TCRdb copy is restricted to in-frame clones and leaves out a portion. The sample has roughly 38,000 clones, 75% to 85% seen once; the top ten hold 10% to 15%. The material was unsorted PBMCs, obtained 0.3 years after starting antiretroviral therapy. The receptors come from a man aged 18 to 29 with HIV.

This clone was detected a few times. The rearrangement joins TRBV2 to TRBJ2-2; no clear D gene. Trimming took 1 base from V and 6 from J, leaving 9 bases between them. This CDR3 comprises 14 residues. Germline V gene data show CDR1 as SNHLY and CDR2 as FYNNEI. CDR3 sequence: CASSEDPRAGELFF. In nucleotides, the CDR3 is TGTGCCAGCAGTGAAGATCCCCGGGCCGGGGAGCTGTTTTTT.

The chain combines TRBV2 with TRBJ1-3; TRBD1 aligns across 8 bases. Germline CDR1 reads SNHLY; CDR2 reads FYNNEI. J gave up 4 bases and V 5 bases, and 7 bases lay outside the gene matches. This CDR3 has 15 amino acids. DNA for the CDR3: TGTGCCAGCAGTCCCCAGGGGGCGCCGGGAAACACCATATATTTT. Translating gives CASSPQGAPGNTIYF.